This entry features one TCR beta chain sequence. V shed 4 bases and J 5 bases; nucleotides not matched to a gene: 3. The germline V gene has CDR1 MRHNA and CDR2 SNTAGT. This CDR3 contains 15 residues. Those enrolled in Seattle joined during active infection and were followed longitudinally afterward. This record comes from a study of blood T cell repertoires in COVID-19. Study-wide background: T cells, B-cell-depleted T cells, or PBMCs supplied cDNA or gDNA.

TCRdb keeps only in-frame clones here, not all; method: immunoSEQ multiplex PCR. This repertoire shows more than 300,000 clones, 70% to 90% found once; its top ten account for 10%. The gene calls are TRBV6-4 and TRBJ2-1; 12 bases align to TRBD2. Specimen: peripheral blood. The source is a woman aged 30 to 39 with COVID-19, enrolled during active disease. The CDR3 DNA reads as TGTGCCAGCAGTGGACTAGCGGGAGAGAACAATGAGCAGTTCTTC. Translated, it gives CASSGLAGENNEQFF.